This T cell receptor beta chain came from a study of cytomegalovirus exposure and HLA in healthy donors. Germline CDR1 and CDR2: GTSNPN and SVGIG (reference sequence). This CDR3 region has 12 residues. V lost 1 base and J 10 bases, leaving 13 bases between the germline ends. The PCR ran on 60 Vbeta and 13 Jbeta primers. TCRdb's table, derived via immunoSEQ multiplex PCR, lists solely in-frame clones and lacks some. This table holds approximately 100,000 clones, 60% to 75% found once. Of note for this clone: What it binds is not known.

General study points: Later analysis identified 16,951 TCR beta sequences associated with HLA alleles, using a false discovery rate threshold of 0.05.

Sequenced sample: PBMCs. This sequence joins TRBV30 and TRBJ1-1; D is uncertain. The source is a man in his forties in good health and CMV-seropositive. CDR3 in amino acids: CAWSGGGPAAFF. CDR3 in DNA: TGTGCCTGGAGTGGGGGAGGCCCAGCAGCTTTCTTT.